The TCR beta chain described here comes from a study of CD8 T cells in Susac syndrome. Random hexamers primed reverse transcription of about 0.45 to 1 ug RNA. A multiplex approach, immunoSEQ multiplex PCR, amplified TCR beta CDR3 across 54 Vbeta and 13 Jbeta. In TCRdb, the immunoSEQ multiplex PCR reads were re-called with MiXCR into one record per CDR3 protein. The table includes roughly 160,000 distinct CDR3 sequences, around 94% detected once. The CDR3 consists of 14 residues. The V end lost 2 bases, the J end lost 0 bases, and 10 bases lay between the germline ends. CDR1 is DFQATT and CDR2 is SNEGSKA in the germline V gene (reference sequence). Healthy donors acted as controls, with matching for age and sex.

The sequence came from a human donor in good health. The chain links TRBV20-1 to TRBJ1-1; D remains unclear. Material: CD4+ T cells from PBMCs. The CDR3 region is CSARTAIMNTEAFF. CDR3 in DNA: TGCAGTGCTAGAACGGCGATAATGAACACTGAAGCTTTCTTT.